This TCR beta chain originates from a study of regulatory T cells in long-lasting Graves disease. Germline V gene lookup returns CDR1 SGHRS and CDR2 YFSETQ. There are 18 residues in the CDR3. Specified time point: newly diagnosed GD, antithyroid drugs for less than 3 months. The TCR library used RNA extracted from PBMCs. Recruitment took place at an endocrinology department in Xi'an, China. With iRepertoire HTBI primers and Arm-PCR of CDR3 regions, TCR beta libraries were built. Each CDR3 protein is one row after TCRdb ran MiXCR on the multiplex PCR reads. Here the sample spans more than 350,000 distinct CDR3 sequences, more than 12% being singletons. About this clonotype itself: The antigen remains unidentified. The junction does not match germline at one end; this may be a read error.

Study-level findings and limits: Examination was confined to peripheral blood, excluding thyroid tissue. Those with persistent Graves' had less TCR diversity than newly diagnosed patients.

Another study also made use of these data, one on T cells in Graves' hyperthyroidism and ophthalmopathy. Per that study: A first-round RT-PCR of the TCR CDR3 used the HTBI primer set.

The TCR comes from a woman aged 25 to 39 with Graves disease. The chain joins TRBV5-1 to TRBJ2-5, with 11 bases that match TRBD2. The sample here was peripheral blood mononuclear cells (PBMCs), taken at new diagnosis, from a patient treated with antithyroid drugs. The CDR3 is CASSTPSSGGNLKETQYF. The CDR3 DNA sequence: TGTGCCAGCAGCACCCCGTCTAGCGGGGGGAACCTTAAAGAGACCCAGTACTTC.